These T cell receptor beta chains were read from a single sample in a study of response to subunit inactivated influenza vaccine. TCRdb reanalysed the RT-PCR reads using MiXCR and keeps one entry per CDR3 protein. Of over 650,000 distinct CDR3 sequences listed, around 20% are singletons. The input for sequencing was PBMCs from blood, taken around 5 days after vaccination. The receptors here all came from a middle-aged man who received an inactivated influenza vaccine. Each CDR3 is given with its conserved first and last residue. A D gene is named only where the DNA matches it firmly. Clone size, where shown, is once, few, many, or a class for clones that have expanded.

abundance,d_gene,j_gene,v_gene,CDR3nt,CDR3aa
few,NA,TRBJ1-1,TRBV6-1,TGTGCCAGCAGCAACGGCAGGAACACTGAAGCTTTCTTT,CASSNGRNTEAFF
NA,NA,TRBJ2-1,TRBV9,TGTGCCAGCAGCGTCGGGAGTCTCTCCTACAATGAGCAGTTCTTC,CASSVGSLSYNEQFF
NA,NA,TRBJ2-2,TRBV24-1,TGTGCCACCAGTGCCGACACCTATAACGGGGAGCTGTTTTTT,CATSADTYNGELFF
NA,TRBD2,TRBJ2-7,TRBV12-3/TRBV12-4,TGTGCCAGCAGAGGGACTAGCGGGGCCTCCTACGAGCAGTACTTC,CASRGTSGASYEQYF
NA,NA,TRBJ2-7,TRBV5-6,TGTGCCAGCAGCTTGGTCCCGGATGTCCCCTACGAGCAGTACTTC,CASSLVPDVPYEQYF
many,TRBD2,TRBJ2-3,TRBV5-1,TGCGCCAGCAGCCCAGGCGGGGGGGCATACACAGATACGCAGTATTTT,CASSPGGGAYTDTQYF
NA,TRBD1,TRBJ2-7,TRBV30,TGTGCCGGAAGAACCGGGACAGGCCACTACGAGCAGTACTTC,CAGRTGTGHYEQYF
NA,NA,TRBJ1-5,TRBV20-1,TGCAGTGCTAGAGATCTTACGGGGACACCGAGCAATCAGCCCCAGCATTTT,CSARDLTGTPSNQPQHF
NA,TRBD2,TRBJ2-5,TRBV7-2,TGTGCCAGCAGCCCCACTAGCGGGGGGGCGGGAGAGACCCAGTACTTC,CASSPTSGGAGETQYF
NA,TRBD2,TRBJ2-3,TRBV7-2,TGTGCCAGCAGCTTTCAGCGGGGGGCCACAGATACGCAGTATTTT,CASSFQRGATDTQYF
few,TRBD2,TRBJ2-1,TRBV6-2/TRBV6-3,TGTGCCAGCAGTGCGCTAGCGGGGGGCAATGAGCAGTTCTTC,CASSALAGGNEQFF
NA,NA,TRBJ2-5,TRBV6-5,TGTGCCAGCAGTTACCGTTCAGGGATTGGAGAGACCCAGTACTTC,CASSYRSGIGETQYF